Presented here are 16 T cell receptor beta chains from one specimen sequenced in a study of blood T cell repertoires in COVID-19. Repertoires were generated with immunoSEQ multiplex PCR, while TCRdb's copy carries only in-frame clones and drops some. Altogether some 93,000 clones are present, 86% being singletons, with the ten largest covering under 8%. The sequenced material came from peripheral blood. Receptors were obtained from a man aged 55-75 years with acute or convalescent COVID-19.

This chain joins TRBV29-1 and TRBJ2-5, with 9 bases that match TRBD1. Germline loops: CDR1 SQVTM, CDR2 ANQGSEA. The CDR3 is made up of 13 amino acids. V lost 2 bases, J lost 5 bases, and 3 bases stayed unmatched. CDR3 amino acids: CSVELGQGETQYF. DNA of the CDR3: TGCAGCGTTGAACTGGGACAGGGCGAGACCCAGTACTTC.

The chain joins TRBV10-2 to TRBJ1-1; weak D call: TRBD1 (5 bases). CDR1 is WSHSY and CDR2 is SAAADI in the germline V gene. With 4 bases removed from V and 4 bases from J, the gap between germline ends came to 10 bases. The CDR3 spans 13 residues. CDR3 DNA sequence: TGCGCCAGCAGTGTTGCAGGGCCCACTGAAGCTTTCTTT. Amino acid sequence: CASSVAGPTEAFF.

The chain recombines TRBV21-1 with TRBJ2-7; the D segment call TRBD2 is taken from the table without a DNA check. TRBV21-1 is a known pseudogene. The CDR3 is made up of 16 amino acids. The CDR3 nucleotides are TGTGCCAGCAGCAAAGATACTAGCGGGGGGCCCCACGAGCAGTACTTC. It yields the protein CASSKDTSGGPHEQYF.

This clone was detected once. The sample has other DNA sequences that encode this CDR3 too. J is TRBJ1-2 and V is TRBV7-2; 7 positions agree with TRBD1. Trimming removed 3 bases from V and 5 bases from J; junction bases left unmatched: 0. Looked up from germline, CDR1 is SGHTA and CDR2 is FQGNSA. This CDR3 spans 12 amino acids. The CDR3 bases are TGTGCCAGCAGCTTGACAGGGTATGGCTACACCTTC. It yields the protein CASSLTGYGYTF. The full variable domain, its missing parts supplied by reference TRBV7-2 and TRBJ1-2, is GAGVSQSPSNKVTEKGKDVELRCDPISGHTALYWYRQSLGQGLEFLIYFQGNSAPDKSGLPSDRFSAERTGGSVSTLTIQRTQQEDSAVYLCASSLTGYGYTFGSGTRLTVV.

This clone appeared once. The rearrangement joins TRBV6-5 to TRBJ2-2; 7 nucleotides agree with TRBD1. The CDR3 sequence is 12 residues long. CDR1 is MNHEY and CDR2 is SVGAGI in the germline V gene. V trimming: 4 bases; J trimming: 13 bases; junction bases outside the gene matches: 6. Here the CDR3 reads CASSFRQGTLFF. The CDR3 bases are TGTGCCAGCAGTTTTAGACAGGGAACGCTGTTTTTT.

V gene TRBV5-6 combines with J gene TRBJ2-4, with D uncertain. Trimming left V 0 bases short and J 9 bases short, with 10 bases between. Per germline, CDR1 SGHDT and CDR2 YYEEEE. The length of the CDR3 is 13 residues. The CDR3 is CASSLGEFGIQYF. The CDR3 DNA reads TGTGCCAGCAGCTTGGGCGAATTTGGCATTCAGTACTTC.

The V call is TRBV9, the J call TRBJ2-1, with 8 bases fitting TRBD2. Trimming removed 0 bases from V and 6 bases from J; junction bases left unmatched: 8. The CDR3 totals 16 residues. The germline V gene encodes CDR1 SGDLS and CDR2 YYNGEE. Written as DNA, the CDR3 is TGTGCCAGCAGCGTAGTGGCGGGGGGAAGACTCAATGAGCAGTTCTTC. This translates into CASSVVAGGRLNEQFF.

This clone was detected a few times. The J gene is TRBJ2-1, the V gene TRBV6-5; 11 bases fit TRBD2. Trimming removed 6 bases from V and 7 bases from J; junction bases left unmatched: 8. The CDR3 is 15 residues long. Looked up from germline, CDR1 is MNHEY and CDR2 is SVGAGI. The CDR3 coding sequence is TGTGCCAGCAGCCAAGTGGCTAGCGGGAGGAATGAGCAGTTCTTC. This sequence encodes CASSQVASGRNEQFF.

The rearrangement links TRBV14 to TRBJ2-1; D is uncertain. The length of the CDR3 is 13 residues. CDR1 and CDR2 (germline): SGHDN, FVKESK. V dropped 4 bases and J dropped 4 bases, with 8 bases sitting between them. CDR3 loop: CASSLVMYNEQFF. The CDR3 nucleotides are TGTGCCAGCAGCCTCGTAATGTACAATGAGCAGTTCTTC. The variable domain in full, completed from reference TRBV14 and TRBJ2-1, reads EAGVTQFPSHSVIEKGQTVTLRCDPISGHDNLYWYRRVMGKEIKFLLHFVKESKQDESGMPNNRFLAERTGGTYSTLKVQPAELEDSGVYFCASSLVMYNEQFFGPGTRLTVL.

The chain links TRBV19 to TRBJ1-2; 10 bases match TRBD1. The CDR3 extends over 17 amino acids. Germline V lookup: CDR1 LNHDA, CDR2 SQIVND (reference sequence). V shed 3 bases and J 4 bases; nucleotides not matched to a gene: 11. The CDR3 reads CASSMETGGAWFYGYTF. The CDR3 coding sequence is TGTGCCAGTAGTATGGAGACAGGGGGCGCTTGGTTCTATGGCTACACCTTC.

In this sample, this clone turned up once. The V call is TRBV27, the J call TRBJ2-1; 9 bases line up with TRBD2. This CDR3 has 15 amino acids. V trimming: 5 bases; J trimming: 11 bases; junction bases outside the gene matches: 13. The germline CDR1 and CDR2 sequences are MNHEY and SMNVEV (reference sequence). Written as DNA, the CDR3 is TGTGCCAGCAGTGGGATAGCGGGGGCCGCCGGGAAGCAGTTCTTC. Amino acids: CASSGIAGAAGKQFF.

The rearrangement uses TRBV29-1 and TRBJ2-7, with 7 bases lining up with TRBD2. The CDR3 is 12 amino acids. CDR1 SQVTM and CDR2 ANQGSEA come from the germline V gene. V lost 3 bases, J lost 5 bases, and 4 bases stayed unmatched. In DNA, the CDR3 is TGCAGCGTTGAGCAGGGAGGGGACGAGCAGTACTTC. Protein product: CSVEQGGDEQYF.

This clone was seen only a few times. CDR3 sequence (DNA): TGTGCCAGCAGAAACCCGGGACAGGCCAATTCACCCCTCCACTTT. Translation gives CASRNPGQANSPLHF. This chain uses TRBV27 with TRBJ1-6; the match to TRBD1 covers 8 bases. Germline trimming cut 6 bases from V and 7 bases from J; bases unmatched to any gene: 8. CDR3 length: 15 residues. Germline CDR1 MNHEY, CDR2 SMNVEV (reference sequence).

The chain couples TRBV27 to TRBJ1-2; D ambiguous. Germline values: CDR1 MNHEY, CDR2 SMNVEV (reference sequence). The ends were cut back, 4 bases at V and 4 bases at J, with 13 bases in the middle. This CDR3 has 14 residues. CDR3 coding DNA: TGTGCCAGCAGTTCCCGTCAACACCCCTATGGCTACACCTTC. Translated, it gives CASSSRQHPYGYTF.

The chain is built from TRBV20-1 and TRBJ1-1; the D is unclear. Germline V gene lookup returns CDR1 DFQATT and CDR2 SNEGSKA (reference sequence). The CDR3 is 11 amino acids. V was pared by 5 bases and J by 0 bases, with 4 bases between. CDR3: CSAELNTEAFF. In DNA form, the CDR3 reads TGCAGTGCTGAGTTGAACACTGAAGCTTTCTTT.

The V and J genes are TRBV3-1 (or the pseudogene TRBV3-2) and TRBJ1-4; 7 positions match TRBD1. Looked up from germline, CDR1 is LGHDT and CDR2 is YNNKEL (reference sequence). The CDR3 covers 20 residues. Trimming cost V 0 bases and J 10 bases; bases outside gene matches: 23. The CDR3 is CASSQERMTGIERGQGKLFF. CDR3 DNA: TGTGCCAGCAGCCAAGAGCGGATGACAGGGATTGAAAGAGGTCAGGGAAAACTGTTTTTT.